A selection of T cell receptor beta chains follows, all from one sample in a study of T cell responses to AZD1222 COVID-19 vaccine. Sequenced by immunoSEQ multiplex PCR; TCRdb stores in-frame clones only, minus some. The sample yields about 110,000 clones, nearly 90% seen once. This specimen was peripheral blood, taken 28 days after the second AZD1222 dose. These receptor sequences come from an adult who received the AZD1222 COVID-19 vaccine. Each CDR3 is given with its conserved first and last residue. The D gene is left open where the match is weak. Size is stated for part of the rows, as once, few or many counts, or as a class when the clone is expanded.

j_gene,v_gene,d_gene,abundance,CDR3aa,CDR3nt
TRBJ2-1,TRBV7-2,.,.,CASSSVAASYNEQFF,TGTGCCAGCAGCTCAGTAGCGGCCTCCTACAATGAGCAGTTCTTC
TRBJ1-3,TRBV9,.,.,CASSSPRAGASGNTIYF,TGTGCCAGCAGCTCCCCTCGGGCAGGGGCCTCTGGAAACACCATATATTTT
TRBJ2-2,TRBV3-1/TRBV3-2,TRBD2,.,CASSQVLYSREKSVGELFF,TGTGCCAGCAGCCAAGTGCTGTATTCGCGGGAGAAGTCTGTCGGGGAGCTGTTTTTT
TRBJ2-1,TRBV14,.,.,CASSQEMGRINEQFF,TGTGCCAGCAGCCAAGAAATGGGCAGAATCAATGAGCAGTTCTTC
TRBJ2-7,TRBV7-9,TRBD2,.,CASSQTPGGLAGHYEQYF,TGTGCCAGCAGCCAAACGCCCGGGGGACTAGCGGGGCACTACGAGCAGTACTTC
TRBJ2-2,TRBV28,.,.,CASSPFWAPFDGELFF,TGTGCCAGCAGCCCTTTTTGGGCGCCGTTCGACGGGGAGCTGTTTTTT
TRBJ1-1,TRBV6-5,TRBD1,.,CASSRQGGSNTEAFF,TGTGCCAGCAGTAGACAGGGGGGATCGAACACTGAAGCTTTCTTT
TRBJ2-7,TRBV3-1/TRBV3-2,.,.,CASSQSSYEQYF,TGTGCCAGCAGCCAATCCTCCTACGAGCAGTACTTC
TRBJ1-2,TRBV7-2,.,few,CASASLNYGYTF,TGTGCCAGCGCCTCCCTTAACTATGGCTACACCTTC
TRBJ1-4,TRBV4-3,.,.,CASSQDQSRLGEKLFF,TGCGCCAGCAGCCAAGATCAGAGCCGCTTAGGGGAAAAACTGTTTTTT
TRBJ2-1,TRBV3-1/TRBV3-2,TRBD2,.,CASSFPGLAGVNEQFF,TGTGCCAGCAGCTTTCCGGGACTAGCGGGTGTGAATGAGCAGTTCTTC
TRBJ2-7,TRBV27,.,.,CASSPFRGSYEQYF,TGTGCCAGCAGCCCCTTCCGCGGCTCCTACGAGCAGTACTTC